The clone carrying this T cell receptor beta chain was found a few times. This specimen belongs to a study of blood T cell repertoires in COVID-19. Study summary: The origin of the acute and convalescent COVID-19 samples was the United States, Italy and Spain. T cells, B-cell-depleted T cells, or PBMCs provided the cDNA or gDNA that served as material.

Per the original methods: Amplification of reference gene primers provided the estimated nucleated cell counts. The repertoire was sequenced with immunoSEQ multiplex PCR; TCRdb's copy has only in-frame clones and lacks some. V and J calls and clone size are as listed in that table; D and trimming were resolved from the DNA. Among some 13,000 clones, approximately 91% were seen once, and the ten largest hold 25% to 35%. Sequencing was performed on peripheral blood. The origin of this receptor is a woman between 70 and 85 years old with active COVID-19.

Here the CDR3 reads CASSPRGRGGIGNTIYF. Written as DNA, the CDR3 is TGTGCCAGCAGCCCCCGGGGCCGAGGGGGCATAGGAAACACCATATATTTT. The chain uses TRBV14 and TRBJ1-3; 7 bases align to TRBD1. CDR1 and CDR2 from the germline V gene are SGHDN and FVKESK. CDR3 length equals 17 residues. The V and J ends lost 4 bases and 4 bases, in that order; junction bases with no gene match: 13. The full variable domain, with the rest looked up from reference TRBV14 and TRBJ1-3, is EAGVTQFPSHSVIEKGQTVTLRCDPISGHDNLYWYRRVMGKEIKFLLHFVKESKQDESGMPNNRFLAERTGGTYSTLKVQPAELEDSGVYFCASSPRGRGGIGNTIYFGEGSWLTVV.